The rows below give T cell receptor beta chains drawn from one sample of a study of blood T cell repertoires in COVID-19. Method: immunoSEQ multiplex PCR; TCRdb's copy keeps in-frame clones and lacks some. The sample carries about 240,000 clones, 75% to 90% recorded once. The sample consisted of PBMCs or T cells enriched from blood (not recorded which). These receptors were taken from a middle-aged woman with acute COVID-19. Each CDR3 is given with its conserved first and last residue. Fields, in order: clone size, J gene, D gene, V gene, CDR3 DNA, CDR3 protein. D genes are given only for firm matches. Clone size is not always given. Where it is, it says once, few, many or a class for expanded clones.

. TRBJ1-2 TRBD1 TRBV9 TGTGCCAGCAGCGCTTACGGGACAGGGGGAGATGGCTACACCTTC CASSAYGTGGDGYTF
. TRBJ1-3 . TRBV29-1 TGCAGCGTTGAAGTTGGGGGCGGAAACACCATATATTTT CSVEVGGGNTIYF
. TRBJ2-1 TRBD2 TRBV5-1 TGCGCTTCGTCCGGGACTAGCTTTCGTGAGCAGTTCTTC CASSGTSFREQFF
. TRBJ1-6 TRBD1 TRBV5-1 TGCGCCAGCAGCATAGGACAGGGGGCCGGTTCACCCCTCCACTTT CASSIGQGAGSPLHF
. TRBJ1-2 . TRBV19 TGTGCCAGTAGTATTGAGCTGTATGACTATGGCTACACCTTC CASSIELYDYGYTF
. TRBJ1-2 TRBD1 TRBV4-1 TGCGCCAGCAGCCAGGACAGGGTAACGGGCGGCTACACCTTC CASSQDRVTGGYTF
once TRBJ2-1 TRBD1 TRBV24-1 TGTGCCACCAGTGATTTGTCGGGACAGGTTCCAAGTGAGCAGTTCTTC CATSDLSGQVPSEQFF
. TRBJ1-4 TRBD1 TRBV27 TGTGCCAGCAGGGACAGGGGGAATGAAAAACTGTTTTTT CASRDRGNEKLFF
. TRBJ2-3 TRBD2 TRBV4-1 TGCGCCAGCAGCCCTAGCGGGAGGGCCATGGGCACAGATACGCAGTATTTT CASSPSGRAMGTDTQYF
. TRBJ1-5 . TRBV6-5 TGTGCCGGATCGACAGTTAGCAATCAGCCCCAGCATTTT CAGSTVSNQPQHF
. TRBJ2-1 TRBD2 TRBV10-3 TGTGCCATCAGTGATACAAGCGGGAGCTCCTACAATGAGCAGTTCTTC CAISDTSGSSYNEQFF
. TRBJ1-4 TRBD1 TRBV5-1 TGCGCCAGCAGCGCGGGACAGGTTAATGAAAAACTGTTTTTT CASSAGQVNEKLFF
. TRBJ2-2 TRBD1 TRBV28 TGTGCCAGCAGTTACCCGACAGGGACCGCGAACACCGGGGAGCTGTTTTTT CASSYPTGTANTGELFF
. TRBJ2-3 TRBD2 TRBV9 TGTGCCAGCAGCCCCCAAGCGGGGTCTAGCACAGATACGCAGTATTTT CASSPQAGSSTDTQYF
few TRBJ2-3 . TRBV2 TGTGCCACCATTTCGTTACTAAGCACAGATACGCAGTATTTT CATISLLSTDTQYF
. TRBJ2-7 . TRBV3-1/TRBV3-2 TGTGCCAGCAGCCCTCGGGACTCACCCTACGAGCAGTACTTC CASSPRDSPYEQYF
. TRBJ1-2 TRBD1 TRBV24-1 TGTGCCACCAGTGACCAAAAGACAGGGGGCTATGGCTACACCTTC CATSDQKTGGYGYTF
. TRBJ1-6 TRBD1 TRBV6-5 TGTGCCAGCAGTTACCTCGGACAGGGAAATTCACCCCTCCACTTT CASSYLGQGNSPLHF
. TRBJ2-1 TRBD2 TRBV4-2 TGTGCCAGCAGCCAGACCGGGACTAGCGGATACAATGAGCAGTTCTTC CASSQTGTSGYNEQFF
. TRBJ1-2 . TRBV19 TGTGCCAGTAGTATAGATTACAGGGAAGGCTACACCTTC CASSIDYREGYTF
once TRBJ2-1 TRBD2 TRBV9 TGTGCCAGCAGCGGGCTAGCGGGCACTTACAATGAGCAGTTCTTC CASSGLAGTYNEQFF
. TRBJ2-7 TRBD2 TRBV7-9 TGTGCCAGCAGCCCGGGGACTAGCGGGAGGGCCTACGAGCAGTACTTC CASSPGTSGRAYEQYF
. TRBJ1-1 . TRBV3-1/TRBV3-2 TGTGCCAGCAGCCAAGATCGGGTAAGGGGTGAAGCTTTCTTT CASSQDRVRGEAFF
. TRBJ2-7 . TRBV6-4 TGTGCCAGCAACGGTCGGCTAGGAGCTTACGAGCAGTACTTC CASNGRLGAYEQYF
. TRBJ1-2 TRBD1 TRBV10-3 TGTGCCATCAGTGAGTTCGGGACAGGTGACCTCTATGGCTACACCTTC CAISEFGTGDLYGYTF
. TRBJ2-7 TRBD2 TRBV5-1 TGCGCCAGCAGCTTGGGGCTAGCGGGAGGGCCACTGTACGAGCAGTACTTC CASSLGLAGGPLYEQYF
once TRBJ2-2 TRBD2 TRBV28 TGTGCCAGCAGTTACCCAGCGGGAGGGACCGGGGAGCTGTTTTTT CASSYPAGGTGELFF
. TRBJ1-2 . TRBV29-1 TGCAGCGTTTCTGACATGTCCTATGGCTACACCTTC CSVSDMSYGYTF
. TRBJ2-1 TRBD2 TRBV4-2 TGTGCCAGCAGCCAATCGCCGGGACTAGCGGAAAATGGGCAGTTCTTC CASSQSPGLAENGQFF
. TRBJ2-2 . TRBV5-1 TGCGCCAGCAGCTTGGGACTTCCGAACACCGGGGAGCTGTTTTTT CASSLGLPNTGELFF
. TRBJ1-6 . TRBV19 TGTGCCAGTAAGGAAGGGGCGGCCTATAATTCACCCCTCCACTTT CASKEGAAYNSPLHF
once TRBJ2-7 . TRBV1 TGCACCAGCAGCCAACCGGACAGCCCTAGGGAGCAGTACTTC CTSSQPDSPREQYF
once TRBJ2-2 . TRBV18 TGTGCCAGCTCACCAGCCGGGGGGCTGAACACCGGGGAGCTGTTTTTT CASSPAGGLNTGELFF
. TRBJ2-3 TRBD2 TRBV11-2 TGTGCCAGCAGCCCCGAGGGCGGGAGTGGCGCAGATACGCAGTATTTT CASSPEGGSGADTQYF
once TRBJ2-7 TRBD2 TRBV13 TGTGCCAGCAGAACCCACACTAGCGGGAGCACCTACGAGCAGTACTTC CASRTHTSGSTYEQYF
. TRBJ2-2 TRBD2 TRBV11-2 TGTGCCAGCAGCCCACTAGCGGGAGGGCGAACCGGGGAGCTGTTTTTT CASSPLAGGRTGELFF
few TRBJ1-2 . TRBV19 TGTGCCAGTAGTATTGGCTGGCAGTATGGCTACACCTTC CASSIGWQYGYTF
. TRBJ2-7 . TRBV7-2 TGTGCCAGCAGCTTAGATAGCGTAAGGGCCCTCGAGCAGTACTTC CASSLDSVRALEQYF
. TRBJ1-4 . TRBV19 TGTGCCAGTAAGGTCGCAATCGGGCGAACAGGTGAAAAACTGTTTTTT CASKVAIGRTGEKLFF
. TRBJ2-1 TRBD2 TRBV30 TGTGCCTGGAAGTCTAGCGGGAGTCGGTATGAGCAGTTCTTC CAWKSSGSRYEQFF
. TRBJ1-2 TRBD1 TRBV19 TGTGCCAGTAGTATAGACAGGGGGCTGAGCTATGGCTACACCTTC CASSIDRGLSYGYTF
once TRBJ2-7 . TRBV4-1 TGCGCCAGCAGCCAAGGGTGGACAGAGGATTCCTACGAGCAGTACTTC CASSQGWTEDSYEQYF
. TRBJ2-1 . TRBV6-5 TGTGCCAGCACCTATCCGACAGGAGCGAATGAGCAGTTCTTC CASTYPTGANEQFF
. TRBJ2-7 . TRBV21-1 TGTGCCAGCAGTTTAGTGGGACAGCCAACGGAGTACGAGCAGTACTTC CASSLVGQPTEYEQYF
. TRBJ2-1 . TRBV21-1 TGTGCCAGCAACCCAAAAACGGACCGACGGGGCAATGAGCAGTTCTTC CASNPKTDRRGNEQFF
. TRBJ1-3 . TRBV4-1 TGCGCCAGCAGCCAAGATAACAGGATAGGTGAAAACACCATATATTTT CASSQDNRIGENTIYF
once TRBJ1-1 . TRBV9 TGTGCCAGCAGCGCAGGGCTGAACACTGAAGCTTTCTTT CASSAGLNTEAFF
. TRBJ2-1 TRBD2 TRBV6-1 TGTGCCAGCAGTGATCTGCCTAGCGGGGGTTACAATGAGCAGTTCTTC CASSDLPSGGYNEQFF
. TRBJ2-5 TRBD2 TRBV24-1 TGTGCCACCAGTGACGAGCGGGGTTCGGAGACCCAGTACTTC CATSDERGSETQYF
once TRBJ2-5 . TRBV5-1 TGCGCCAGCAGCTTGGTAGCCCAACCTCAAGAGACCCAGTACTTC CASSLVAQPQETQYF
few TRBJ2-1 . TRBV2 TGTGCCAGCAGTGAGGTCCTAAACGGGCAGTTCTTC CASSEVLNGQFF
. TRBJ2-7 . TRBV29-1 TGCAGCGTTGAAGTCCCTGTCTCCTACGAGCAGTACTTC CSVEVPVSYEQYF
. TRBJ1-6 . TRBV19 TGTGCCAGCCCCGGGGGAACCTATAATTCACCCCTCCACTTT CASPGGTYNSPLHF
. TRBJ1-1 . TRBV19 TGTGCCAGTAGTATGGGGTCGCAGGGGAGGAACACTGAAGCTTTCTTT CASSMGSQGRNTEAFF
. TRBJ1-1 TRBD1 TRBV28 TGTGCCAGCAGTCCGATAAAGGGACAGGGAGGGACTGAAGCTTTCTTT CASSPIKGQGGTEAFF
many TRBJ2-1 TRBD2 TRBV7-8 TGTGCCAGCAGCTCCACCGGGACTACCTCCTACAATGAGCAGTTCTTC CASSSTGTTSYNEQFF
. TRBJ1-6 . TRBV5-1 TGCGCCAGCACCGAAACAGACAGGAATAATTCACCCCTCCACTTT CASTETDRNNSPLHF